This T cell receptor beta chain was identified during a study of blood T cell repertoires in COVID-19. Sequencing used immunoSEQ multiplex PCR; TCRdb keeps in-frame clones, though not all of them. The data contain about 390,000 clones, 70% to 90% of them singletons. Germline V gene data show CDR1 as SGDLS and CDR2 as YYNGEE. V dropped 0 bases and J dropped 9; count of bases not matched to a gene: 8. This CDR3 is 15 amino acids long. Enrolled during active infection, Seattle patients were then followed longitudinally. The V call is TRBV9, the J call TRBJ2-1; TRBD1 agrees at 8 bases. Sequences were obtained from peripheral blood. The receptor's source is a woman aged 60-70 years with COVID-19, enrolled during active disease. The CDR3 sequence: CASSVDPDRVSEQFF. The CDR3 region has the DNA TGTGCCAGCAGCGTAGACCCGGACAGGGTGTCTGAGCAGTTCTTC.